The entry below gives a single T cell receptor beta chain sequence along with its context. The antigen is unknown. TCRdb called the 5' RACE reads again in MiXCR, with one record for every CDR3 protein. The sample records about 790,000 distinct CDR3 sequences, about 20% being singletons. The data originate from a study of identical twins. The study's findings and limits: Weaker excess twin sharing was seen among beta out-of-frame sequences.

V lost 4 bases, J lost 2 bases, and 8 bases lay in between. The CDR3 contains 13 residues. CDR1 is SNHLY and CDR2 is FYNNEI in the germline V gene. The same data also contributed to another study, on T cells expressing NK-cell markers. That paper states: In a handful of donors, dominant CD3+CD56+NKG2C+ clones formed about 1.0-8% of CD8+ cells.

Sequencing was carried out using PBMCs. V gene TRBV2 combines with J gene TRBJ1-2; no reliable D call. This receptor was obtained from a woman aged 18-29 years in good health. CDR3 sequence: CASSVGKNYGYTF. CDR3 DNA: TGTGCCAGCAGTGTGGGCAAAAACTATGGCTACACCTTC.